This entry lists 9 T cell receptor beta chains sequenced from one sample in a study of blood T cells in healthy people across ages. Then a second PCR, running about 6 to 12 cycles, was carried out with a sample-barcoded 5' primer and a J-beta primer mix. TCRdb redid the calling of the 5' RACE reads with MiXCR, one entry per CDR3 protein. The sample shows about 700,000 distinct CDR3 sequences, approximately 30% of them seen only once. Source material: blood. Receptors were obtained from a woman of 80 years or more in good health.

This clonotype appeared a few times. The chain has TRBV6-5 and TRBJ1-1; D might be TRBD1 (5 bases). This CDR3 is 15 amino acids long. The ends were cut back, 5 bases at V and 0 bases at J, with 13 bases in the middle. Germline CDR1 and CDR2: MNHEY and SVGAGI. The CDR3 loop reads CASSRPDTLNTEAFF. For the CDR3, the DNA is TGTGCCAGCAGTAGACCGGACACGTTGAACACTGAAGCTTTCTTT.

In this sample, this clonotype turned up a few times. The V and J genes are TRBV6-1 and TRBJ2-7; tentative D call: TRBD1 (6 bases). V lost 3 bases and J 9 bases, leaving 9 bases between the germline ends. This CDR3 region has 11 residues. Per the germline V gene, CDR1 is MNHNS and CDR2 is SASEGT. Here the CDR3 reads CASSDGGRQYF. For the CDR3, the DNA is TGTGCCAGCAGTGATGGGGGCAGGCAGTACTTC.

This clonotype was detected many times. V usage is TRBV15 and J usage is TRBJ2-1; D possibly uses TRBD1 or TRBD2 (6 bases each). Trimming pared 5 bases from V and 8 bases from J, leaving 16 bases between. The CDR3 has 14 amino acids. The germline V gene encodes CDR1 LNHNV and CDR2 YYDKDF (reference sequence). The CDR3 nucleotides are TGTGCCACCAGCGGGGGGCTCAGGAGGGATGAGCAGTTCTTC. Its protein product is CATSGGLRRDEQFF. Full variable domain (rest looked up from reference TRBV15 and TRBJ2-1): DAMVIQNPRYQVTQFGKPVTLSCSQTLNHNVMYWYQQKSSQAPKLLFHYYDKDFNNEADTPDNFQSRRPNTSFCFLDIRSPGLGDTAMYLCATSGGLRRDEQFFGPGTRLTVL.

As concerns this clonotype: The junction shows a germline mismatch at one end, possibly a read error. The rearrangement joins TRBV28 to TRBJ2-7; a weak D match, TRBD1 (5 bases). The CDR3 contains 13 residues. CDR1 MDHEN and CDR2 SYDVKM come from the germline V gene. CDR3 residues: CTSSFGRVGEQYF. CDR3 bases: TGTACCAGCAGTTTTGGCAGGGTGGGCGAGCAGTACTTC.

Ten or more counts support this clonotype. The rearrangement uses TRBV29-1 and TRBJ1-2, with TRBD1 as a possible D gene (6 bases). Germline CDR1 and CDR2: SQVTM and ANQGSEA. V gave up 7 bases and J gave up 4 bases, with 22 bases separating them. The CDR3 extends over 15 amino acids. The CDR3 nucleotides read TGCAGCGCCTCGGGGGGCAGTGCCTTCTCCTATGGCTACACCTTC. Translated, it gives CSASGGSAFSYGYTF. The full variable domain, with the rest looked up from reference TRBV29-1 and TRBJ1-2, is SAVISQKPSRDICQRGTSLTIQCQVDSQVTMMFWYRQQPGQSLTLIATANQGSEATYESGFVIDKFPISRPNLTFSTLTVSNMSPEDSSIYLCSASGGSAFSYGYTFGSGTRLTVV.

The chain has TRBV6-5 and TRBJ1-2; D is undetermined. Trimming took off 2 bases at V and 3 bases at J, with 7 bases between the two ends. CDR1 and CDR2 (germline): MNHEY, SVGAGI. This CDR3 spans 13 amino acids. The CDR3 bases are TGTGCCAGCAGTTACGGGCCGCACTATGGCTACACCTTC. This codes for CASSYGPHYGYTF.

This chain connects TRBV6-2 or TRBV6-3 to TRBJ2-2, with D maybe TRBD1 (5 bases). CDR1 is MNHEY and CDR2 is SVGEGT in the germline V gene. This CDR3 is built from 17 residues. V was cut by 3 bases and J by 1 base, with 15 bases left in between. The CDR3 nucleotides read TGTGCCAGCAGTTATTTGATGGAGACAGTGAACACCGGGGAGCTGTTTTTT. Translation: CASSYLMETVNTGELFF.

This clonotype was seen ten or more times. The genes are TRBV7-9 and TRBJ1-2; possible D gene TRBD1, 5 bases. CDR3 length equals 13 residues. V gave up 1 base and J gave up 7 bases, with 10 bases separating them. Germline-derived CDR1 and CDR2 are SEHNR and FQNEAQ (reference sequence). In DNA form, the CDR3 reads TGTGCCAGCAGCTTAGATGGGGCGAGTGGCTACACCTTC. As protein: CASSLDGASGYTF.

The sample holds many counts of this clonotype. CDR3 nucleotides: TGTGCCAGCAGCCGACAAGAAACTAACTATGGCTACACCTTC. This encodes CASSRQETNYGYTF. The chain recombines TRBV7-9 with TRBJ1-2; D unclear. V dropped 5 bases and J dropped 0 bases, with 10 bases sitting between them. The CDR3 is made up of 14 amino acids. Germline CDR1 reads SEHNR; CDR2 reads FQNEAQ (reference sequence).